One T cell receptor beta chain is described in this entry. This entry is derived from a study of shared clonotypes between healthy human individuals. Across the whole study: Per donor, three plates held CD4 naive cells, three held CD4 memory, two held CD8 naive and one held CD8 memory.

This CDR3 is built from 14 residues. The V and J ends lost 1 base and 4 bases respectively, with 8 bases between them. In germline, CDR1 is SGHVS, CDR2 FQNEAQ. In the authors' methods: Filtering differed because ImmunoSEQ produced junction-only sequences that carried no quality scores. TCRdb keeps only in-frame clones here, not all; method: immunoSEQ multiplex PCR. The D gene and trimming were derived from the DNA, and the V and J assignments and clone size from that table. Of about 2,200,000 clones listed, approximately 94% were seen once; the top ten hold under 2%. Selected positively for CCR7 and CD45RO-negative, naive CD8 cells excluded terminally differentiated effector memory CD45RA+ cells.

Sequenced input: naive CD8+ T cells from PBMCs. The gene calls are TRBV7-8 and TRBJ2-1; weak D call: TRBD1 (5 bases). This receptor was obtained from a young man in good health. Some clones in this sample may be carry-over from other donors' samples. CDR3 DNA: TGTGCCAGCAGCTTAGGGGGCCTGTACAATGAGCAGTTCTTC. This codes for CASSLGGLYNEQFF.